Sequencing of this T cell receptor (beta chain) was carried out in a study of regulatory T cells in long-lasting Graves disease. Study findings and constraints: Those with persistent Graves' had less TCR diversity than newly diagnosed patients.

Germline V gene data show CDR1 as MDHEN and CDR2 as SYDVKM. Trimming took off 6 bases at V and 5 bases at J, with 15 bases between the two ends. This CDR3 has 14 amino acids. Time point meaning: persistent/refractory GD, antithyroid drugs over 5 years with positive TRAb. RNA from PBMCs was the source of the TCR library. Blood from the periphery, around 9.3 milliliters in all, was drawn into EDTA tubes. As regards this clonotype: What it binds is unknown.

Library construction for TCR beta used iRepertoire HTBI primers and Arm-PCR of CDR3 regions. Each CDR3 protein is one row after TCRdb ran MiXCR on the multiplex PCR reads. The sample has about 470,000 distinct CDR3 sequences, 20% to 25% seen once. The sample consisted of peripheral blood mononuclear cells (PBMCs), taken when the disease was refractory, from a patient treated with antithyroid drugs. The chain carries TRBV28 and TRBJ2-3, with a possible D match to TRBD2 (6 bases). The clonotype originates from a female donor with Graves disease. The CDR3 spells CASSPGLLGDTQYF. DNA of the CDR3: TGTGCCAGCAGCCCGGGACTTCTGGGAGATACGCAGTATTTT.